Listed below are T cell receptor beta chains from one sample, sequenced in a study of blood T cell repertoires in COVID-19. Assay: immunoSEQ multiplex PCR; the TCRdb copy retains only in-frame clones and omits some. The data contain roughly 120,000 clones, more than 65% of them singletons. Material for sequencing was peripheral blood. These receptors originate from a man aged 50-59 years with acute or convalescent COVID-19. Both conserved end residues are part of each CDR3.

>TRBV5-1
CASRETGVGDTQYF
>TRBV9
CASSLPGLALTDTQYF
>TRBV5-6
CASSLAAGVNYGYTF
>TRBV19
CASSIFPGDTGELFF
>TRBV5-1
CASSTGTTDSKTQYF
>TRBV6-5
CASSQQGSQETQYF
>TRBV5-6
CASSSAPGRDYGYTF
>TRBV30
CAYSRKELNTGELFF
>TRBV5-5
CASSLAWAGGSSGELFF
>TRBV7-9
CASSPGTGQGYGYTF
>TRBV19
CASSFTGGRRNSNQPQHF
>TRBV10-3
CAISEVAEAYGYTF
>TRBV5-1
CASSLAQGGYEQYF
>TRBV6-1
CASSSRTSRDEQFF
>TRBV5-6
CASSMDRGHSPLHF
>TRBV9
CASSPGTGSVEQYF
>TRBV6-1
CASSERGMNTEAFF
>TRBV5-1
CASSLTGSSGNTIYF
>TRBV10-3
CAISESSAEQFF
>TRBV5-1
CASSLTTGTGELFF
>TRBV29-1
CSVAQGSYEQYF
>TRBV27
CASSSPRGGNRQETQYF
>TRBV7-3
CASSPTGGHEQFF
>TRBV29-1
CSLTGGATQYF
>TRBV5-1
CASSLEGRGNNEQFF
>TRBV27
CASSLGDRGITEAFF
>TRBV28
CASSSPKTGTLGNLFF
>TRBV7-2
CASSSGTGEYGAFF
>TRBV24-1
CATSVGGETQYF
>TRBV6-5
CASRPTQGAQSGYTF
>TRBV5-1
CASSLGMGARTEAFF
>TRBV5-1
CASSLAGVETDTQYF
>TRBV5-1
CASSWDSRGVNTEAFF
>TRBV11-3
CASSYSGTGYNEQFF
>TRBV4-2
CASSPGQGQNIQYF
>TRBV20-1
CSARDRGFF
>TRBV2
CASRERRTDYGYTF
>TRBV9
CASSVGGDSDNEQFF
>TRBV24-1
CATSVGGYGTEAFF
>TRBV3-1/TRBV3-2
CASSQTGLGELFF
>TRBV16
CASSQRNRVSGNTIYF
>TRBV29-1
CSVVGSGGNNEQFF
>TRBV30
CAWGSGRGEKLFF
>TRBV27
CASSPRASSSGNTIYF
>TRBV12-5
CASAGGGANQPQHF
>TRBV5-4
CASSSTTGVIGNTIYF
>TRBV5-1
CASSLVAGTEAFF